What follows is one T cell receptor (beta chain) and its context. Its antigen is still unknown. The junction does not match germline at one end; this may be a read error. The germline V gene specifies ENHRY as CDR1 and SYGVKD as CDR2. The CDR3, cysteine through phenylalanine, is 12 amino acids long. Only the CDR3 DNA stays, 36 bases, in frame from base 1. The donors were healthy, HIV-negative adults with no recently reported acute infections or vaccinations. Only Caucasian adults living in Nashville, Tennessee, USA were represented among the donors. CD4+ T cells were enriched through magnetic negative selection, after which naive cells were positively selected on CD45RA and the remaining negative fraction served as the memory subset. Blood was obtained by leukapheresis, after which PBMCs were separated by Ficoll-Histopaque density gradient centrifugation and cryopreserved in liquid nitrogen vapor phase. Analytical flow cytometry was used to check the purity and quantity of each magnetically sorted T cell population. Genomic DNA was isolated from each sorted fraction and quantified by UV absorbance on a Nanodrop 2000c.

These data originate in a study of shared clonotypes between healthy human individuals (dated by TCRdb to 2018 to 2020). A note on the overall study: Three men and two women, aged 18 to 49 years, made up the cohort. Each donor's leukapheresis produced roughly between roughly 0.9 and 8.9 billion PBMCs. Libraries were prepared and TCR repertoires were sequenced by different laboratories using diverse techniques, in order to increase sequencing depth and limit assay-specific biases. For each donor, CD4 naive and CD4 memory were each given three plates, CD8 naive was given two plates, and CD8 memory was given one plate. To estimate repertoire size and how much clonotypes are shared between individuals, the study performed deep sequencing of blood TCR repertoires from roughly five healthy adults.

Overall results and qualifications from the work: Pairwise subsampling led to the expectation that sequencing depth would affect the degree of clonotype sharing among donors. The small number of donors limited the genetic and exposure-history diversity represented. Compared with non-shared clonotypes, clonotypes shared by all four sorted-subset donors had higher generation probabilities. Naive subsets generally had larger estimated clonotype richness than memory subsets did. Around 5.4% of naive CD4, 3% to 4% of naive CD8, 2.3% of memory CD4, and 0.35% to 0.5% of memory CD8 clonotypes were shared across several donors. Even with the large sequencing depth, rarefaction of the sorted-subset datasets indicated that sequencing was incomplete. Sampling was limited to blood, and TCR repertoires in tissue likely differ from TCR repertoires in blood.

Using the deep immunoSEQ assay, TCR CDR3 regions were amplified from genomic DNA by multiplex PCR. Extracted genomic DNA from each cell subset was spread evenly across all wells of several immunoSEQ 96-well plates, with each plate serving as a replicate. For sorted subsets, around 0.2 ug genomic DNA, equal to tens of thousands of T cell genomes, was loaded into each replicate PCR. Purified libraries were measured with a Qubit 3.0 fluorometer, size-checked on a Bioanalyzer 2100, and measured again with the KAPA Library Quantification kit. Every immunoSEQ 96-well plate was sequenced on a separate single-read 150-cycle Illumina NextSeq 550 flow cell. On the study's bioinformatics: The immunoSEQ output contained only junctional sequences without quality scores, so filtering could not match that applied to full-length reads. Sequences were annotated with PyIR, a Python wrapper for IgBLAST v1.9, and V/J genes and CDR3 were assigned using IMGT germline references. Reads were filtered out if the reads had weak V/J assignments (E-value above 1e-6), no CDR3, stop codons, out-of-frame junctions, or ambiguous translated residues. A V3J clonotype was defined by an identical inferred V gene, J gene, and CDR3 amino acid sequence. The percentage overlap between two repertoires was calculated by dividing the number of shared unique clonotypes by the size of the smaller repertoire. Three approaches were used to assess repertoire richness: RTK rarefaction, the Chao1 estimator, and Recon v2.1 estimates of unobserved clonotypes. Generation probabilities for all TCRbeta clonotypes obtained by the gDNA method from several donors were computed using OLGA. The source is immuneACCESS, and TCRdb retained only in-frame sequences with V and J called. Part of the clones is not carried over; for the studies checked, unresolved V genes explain less than half of this, and the remainder is unexplained. The DNA was the basis for D and trimming; V, J and clone size are from that table. The sample contains about 1.1 million clones, roughly 74% of them found a single time. Together, the top ten hold 0.52% of the sample.

The sequence derives from a man aged 18-30 years in good health. Some clones in this sample may be carry-over from other donors' samples. The sample consisted of memory CD4+ T cells from PBMCs. In the paper's terms, the cell subset or site label means: CD45RA-negative fraction. Recombination linked TRBV10-3 to TRBJ2-5, with the identity of the D gene unclear. The nucleotide sequence is TGTGCCACCAGTCCAGCTCAAGAGACCCAGTACTTC. Its protein product is CATSPAQETQYF.